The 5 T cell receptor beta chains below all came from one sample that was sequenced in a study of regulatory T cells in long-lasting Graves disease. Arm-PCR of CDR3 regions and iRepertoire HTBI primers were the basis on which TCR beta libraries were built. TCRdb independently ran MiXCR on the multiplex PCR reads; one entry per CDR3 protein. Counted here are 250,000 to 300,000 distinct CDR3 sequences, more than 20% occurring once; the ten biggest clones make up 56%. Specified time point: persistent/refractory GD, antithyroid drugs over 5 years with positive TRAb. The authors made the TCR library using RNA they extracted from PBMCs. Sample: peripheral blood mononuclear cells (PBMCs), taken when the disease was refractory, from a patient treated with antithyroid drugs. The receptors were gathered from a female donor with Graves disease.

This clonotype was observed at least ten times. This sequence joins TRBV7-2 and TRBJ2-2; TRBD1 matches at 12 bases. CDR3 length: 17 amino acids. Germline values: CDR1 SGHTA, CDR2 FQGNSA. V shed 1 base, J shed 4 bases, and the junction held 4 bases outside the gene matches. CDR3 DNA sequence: TGTGCCAGCAGCTTAGACCGGGACAGGGGGCGCACCGGGGAGCTGTTTTTT. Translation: CASSLDRDRGRTGELFF.

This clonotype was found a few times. The CDR3 nucleotides read TGTGCCAGCAGTTTGTGGTCAGGGGATAACATTCAGTACTTC. This sequence encodes CASSLWSGDNIQYF. The chain links TRBV12-3 or TRBV12-4 to TRBJ2-4, with D perhaps matching TRBD1 (6 bases). The CDR3 length is 14 residues. Trimming shortened V by 3 bases and J by 7 bases, and 13 bases separated the two germline ends.

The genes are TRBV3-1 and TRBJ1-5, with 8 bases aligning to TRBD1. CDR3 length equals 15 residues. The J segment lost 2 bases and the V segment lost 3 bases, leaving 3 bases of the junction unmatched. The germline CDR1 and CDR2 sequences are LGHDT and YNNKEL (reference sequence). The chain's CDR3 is CASSQGQARNQPQHF. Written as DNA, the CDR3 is TGTGCCAGCAGCCAGGGACAGGCCCGCAATCAGCCCCAGCATTTT.

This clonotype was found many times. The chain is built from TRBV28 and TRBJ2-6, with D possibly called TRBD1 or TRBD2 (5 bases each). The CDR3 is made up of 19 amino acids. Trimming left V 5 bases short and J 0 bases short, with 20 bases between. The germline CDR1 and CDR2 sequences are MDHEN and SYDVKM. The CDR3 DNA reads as TGTGCCAGCAGTCTGACGCCGGGACCGTGGGGCTCTGGGGCCAACGTCCTGACTTTC. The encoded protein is CASSLTPGPWGSGANVLTF. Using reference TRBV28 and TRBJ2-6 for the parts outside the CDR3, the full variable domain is DVKVTQSSRYLVKRTGEKVFLECVQDMDHENMFWYRQDPGLGLRLIYFSYDVKMKEKGDIPEGYSVSREKKERFSLILESASTNQTSMYLCASSLTPGPWGSGANVLTFGAGSRLTVL.

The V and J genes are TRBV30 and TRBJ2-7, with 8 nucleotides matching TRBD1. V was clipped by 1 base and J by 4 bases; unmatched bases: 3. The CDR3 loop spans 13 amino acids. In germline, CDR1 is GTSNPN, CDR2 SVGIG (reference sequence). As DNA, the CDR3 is TGTGCCTGGAGTGGGACAGGGATTTACGAGCAGTACTTC. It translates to CAWSGTGIYEQYF.